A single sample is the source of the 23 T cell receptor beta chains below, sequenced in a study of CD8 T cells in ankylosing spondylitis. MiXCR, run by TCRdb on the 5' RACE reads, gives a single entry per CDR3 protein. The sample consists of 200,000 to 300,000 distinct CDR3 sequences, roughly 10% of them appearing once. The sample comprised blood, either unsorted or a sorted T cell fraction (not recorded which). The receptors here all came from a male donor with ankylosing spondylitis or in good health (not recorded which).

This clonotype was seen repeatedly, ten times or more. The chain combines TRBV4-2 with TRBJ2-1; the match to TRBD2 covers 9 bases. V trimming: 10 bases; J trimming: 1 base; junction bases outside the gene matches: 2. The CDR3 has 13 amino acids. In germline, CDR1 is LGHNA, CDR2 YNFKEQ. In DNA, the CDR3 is TGTGCCACTAGCGGGGTGTCCTACAATGAGCAGTTCTTC. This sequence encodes CATSGVSYNEQFF.

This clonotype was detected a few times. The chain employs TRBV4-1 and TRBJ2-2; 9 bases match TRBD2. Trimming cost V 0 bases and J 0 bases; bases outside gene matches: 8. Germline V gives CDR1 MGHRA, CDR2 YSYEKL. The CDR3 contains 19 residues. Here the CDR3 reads CASSQDRALAGANTGELFF. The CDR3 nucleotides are TGCGCCAGCAGCCAAGATCGGGCACTAGCGGGCGCGAACACCGGGGAGCTGTTTTTT.

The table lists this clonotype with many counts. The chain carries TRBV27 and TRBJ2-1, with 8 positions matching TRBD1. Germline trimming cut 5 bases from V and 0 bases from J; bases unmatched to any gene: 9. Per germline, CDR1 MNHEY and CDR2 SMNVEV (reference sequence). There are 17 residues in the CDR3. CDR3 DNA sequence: TGTGCCAGCAGTCCGGGGACAGGTCTTAGCTCCTACAATGAGCAGTTCTTC. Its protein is CASSPGTGLSSYNEQFF.

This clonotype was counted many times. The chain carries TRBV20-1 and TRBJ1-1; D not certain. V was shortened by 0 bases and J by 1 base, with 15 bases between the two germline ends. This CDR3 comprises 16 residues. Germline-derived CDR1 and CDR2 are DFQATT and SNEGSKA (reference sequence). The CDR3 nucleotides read TGCAGTGCTAGAGATTCCCGAGAACAACGGAACACTGAAGCTTTCTTT. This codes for CSARDSREQRNTEAFF.

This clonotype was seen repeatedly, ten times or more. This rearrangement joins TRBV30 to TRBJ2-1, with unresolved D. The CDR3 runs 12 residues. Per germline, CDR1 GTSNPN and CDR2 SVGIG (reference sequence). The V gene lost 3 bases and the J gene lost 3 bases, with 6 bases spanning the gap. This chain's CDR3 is CAWRLVYNEQFF. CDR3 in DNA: TGTGCCTGGAGATTGGTCTACAATGAGCAGTTCTTC.

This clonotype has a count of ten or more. The CDR3 coding sequence is TGTGCCATCGCCCAGGAAGGGGGCTATAATTCACCCCTCCACTTT. It translates to CAIAQEGGYNSPLHF. The J gene is TRBJ1-6, the V gene TRBV10-3; D possibly corresponds to TRBD1 (6 bases). Germline CDR1 and CDR2: ENHRY and SYGVKD. CDR3 length: 15 residues. The V end was cut by 8 bases, the J end by 3 bases, with 14 bases between.

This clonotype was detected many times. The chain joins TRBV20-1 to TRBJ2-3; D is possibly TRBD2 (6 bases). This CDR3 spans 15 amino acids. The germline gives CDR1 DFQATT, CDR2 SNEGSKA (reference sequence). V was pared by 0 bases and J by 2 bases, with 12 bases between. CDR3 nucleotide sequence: TGCAGTGCTAGAGACGGGACTTATCCCACAGATACGCAGTATTTT. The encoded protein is CSARDGTYPTDTQYF.

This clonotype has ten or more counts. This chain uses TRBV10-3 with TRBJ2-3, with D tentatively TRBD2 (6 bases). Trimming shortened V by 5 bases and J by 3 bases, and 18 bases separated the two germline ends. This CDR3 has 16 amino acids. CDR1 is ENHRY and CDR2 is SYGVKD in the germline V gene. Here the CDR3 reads CAISTPRLDTTDTQYF. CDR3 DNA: TGTGCCATCAGTACCCCCCGACTAGATACGACAGATACGCAGTATTTT.

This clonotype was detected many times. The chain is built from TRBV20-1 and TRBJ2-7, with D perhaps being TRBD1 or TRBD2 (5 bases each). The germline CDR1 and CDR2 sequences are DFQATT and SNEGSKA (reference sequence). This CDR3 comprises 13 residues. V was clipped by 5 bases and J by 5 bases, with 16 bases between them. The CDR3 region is CSAEETADNEQYF. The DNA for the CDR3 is TGCAGTGCTGAAGAGACAGCGGACAACGAGCAGTACTTC.

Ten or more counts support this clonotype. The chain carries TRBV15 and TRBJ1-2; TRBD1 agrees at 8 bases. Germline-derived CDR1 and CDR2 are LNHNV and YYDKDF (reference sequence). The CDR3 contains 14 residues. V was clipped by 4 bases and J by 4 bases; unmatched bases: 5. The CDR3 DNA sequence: TGTGCCACCAGCACCGGACAGGGCGGCTATGGCTACACCTTC. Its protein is CATSTGQGGYGYTF.

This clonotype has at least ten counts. The CDR3 loop is CASSSFAGVETQYF. CDR3 in DNA: TGCGCCAGCAGCTCCTTTGCCGGCGTAGAGACCCAGTACTTC. J is TRBJ2-5 and V is TRBV5-1; D not resolved. V was pared by 3 bases and J by 4 bases, with 13 bases between. This CDR3 is built from 14 residues. Germline loops: CDR1 SGHRS, CDR2 YFSETQ.

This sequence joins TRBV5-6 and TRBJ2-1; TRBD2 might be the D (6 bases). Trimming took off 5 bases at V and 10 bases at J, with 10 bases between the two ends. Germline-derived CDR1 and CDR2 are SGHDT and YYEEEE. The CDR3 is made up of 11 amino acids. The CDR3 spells CASRGGFEQFF. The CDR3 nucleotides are TGTGCCAGCAGGGGGGGATTCGAGCAGTTCTTC.

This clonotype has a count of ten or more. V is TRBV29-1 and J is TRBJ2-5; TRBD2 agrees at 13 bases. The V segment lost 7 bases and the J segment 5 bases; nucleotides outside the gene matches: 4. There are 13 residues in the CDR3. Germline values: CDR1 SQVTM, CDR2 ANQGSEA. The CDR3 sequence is CSAGGLAGETQYF. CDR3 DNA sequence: TGCAGCGCCGGGGGACTAGCGGGGGAGACCCAGTACTTC.

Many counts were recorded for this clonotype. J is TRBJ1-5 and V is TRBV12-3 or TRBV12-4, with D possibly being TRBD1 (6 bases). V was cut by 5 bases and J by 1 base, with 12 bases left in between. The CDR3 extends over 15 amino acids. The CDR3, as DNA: TGTGCCAGCAGTCCTCAGGGGTTGAGCAATCAGCCCCAGCATTTT. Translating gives CASSPQGLSNQPQHF.

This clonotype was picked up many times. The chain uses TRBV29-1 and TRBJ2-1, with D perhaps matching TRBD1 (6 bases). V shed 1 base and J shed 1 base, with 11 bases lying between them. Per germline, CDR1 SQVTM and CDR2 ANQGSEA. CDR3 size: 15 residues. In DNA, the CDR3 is TGCAGCGTTGAAGGGTCTACAGGGTCCTACAATGAGCAGTTCTTC. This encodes CSVEGSTGSYNEQFF.

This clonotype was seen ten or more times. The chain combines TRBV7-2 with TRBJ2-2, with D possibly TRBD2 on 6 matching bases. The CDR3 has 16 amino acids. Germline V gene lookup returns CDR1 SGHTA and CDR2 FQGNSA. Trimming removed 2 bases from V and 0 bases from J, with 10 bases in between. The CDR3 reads CASSLNGGANTGELFF. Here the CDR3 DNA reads TGTGCCAGCAGCTTAAACGGGGGTGCGAACACCGGGGAGCTGTTTTTT.

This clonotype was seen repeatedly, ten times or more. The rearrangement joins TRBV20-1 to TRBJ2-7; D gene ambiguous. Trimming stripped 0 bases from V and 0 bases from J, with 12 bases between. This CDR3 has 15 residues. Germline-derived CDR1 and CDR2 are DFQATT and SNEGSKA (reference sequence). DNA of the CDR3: TGCAGTGCTAGAGATTCGAGGAAGAGCTCCTACGAGCAGTACTTC. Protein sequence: CSARDSRKSSYEQYF.

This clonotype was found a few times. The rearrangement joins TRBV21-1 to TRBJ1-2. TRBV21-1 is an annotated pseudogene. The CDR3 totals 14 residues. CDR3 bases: TGTGCCAGCAGCAAAGAGATGATGAAACATGGCTACACCTTC. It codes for CASSKEMMKHGYTF.

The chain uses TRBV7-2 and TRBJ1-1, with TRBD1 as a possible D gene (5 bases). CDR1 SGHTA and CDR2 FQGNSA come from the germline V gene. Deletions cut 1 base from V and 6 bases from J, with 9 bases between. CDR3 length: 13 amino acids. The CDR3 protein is CASSLESGAEAFF. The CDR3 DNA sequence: TGTGCCAGCAGCTTAGAATCGGGGGCTGAAGCTTTCTTT.

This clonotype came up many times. CDR3 DNA sequence: TGCGCCAACTCGGGACACCTCCACAATGAGCAGTTCTTC. Protein sequence: CANSGHLHNEQFF. The V gene is TRBV5-1, the J gene TRBJ2-1; tentatively, D is TRBD1 (6 bases). With 9 bases removed from V and 5 bases from J, the gap between germline ends came to 15 bases. CDR1 and CDR2 from the germline V gene are SGHRS and YFSETQ. The CDR3 totals 13 residues. Full variable domain (rest looked up from reference TRBV5-1 and TRBJ2-1): KAGVTQTPRYLIKTRGQQVTLSCSPISGHRSVSWYQQTPGQGLQFLFEYFSETQRNKGNFPGRFSGRQFSNSRSEMNVSTLELGDSALYLCANSGHLHNEQFFGPGTRLTVL.

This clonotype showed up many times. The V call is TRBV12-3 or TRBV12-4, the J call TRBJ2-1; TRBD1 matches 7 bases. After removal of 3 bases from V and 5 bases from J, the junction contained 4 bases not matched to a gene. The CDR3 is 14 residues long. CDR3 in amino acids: CASSFGTDNNEQFF. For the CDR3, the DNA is TGTGCCAGCAGTTTTGGGACAGACAACAATGAGCAGTTCTTC.

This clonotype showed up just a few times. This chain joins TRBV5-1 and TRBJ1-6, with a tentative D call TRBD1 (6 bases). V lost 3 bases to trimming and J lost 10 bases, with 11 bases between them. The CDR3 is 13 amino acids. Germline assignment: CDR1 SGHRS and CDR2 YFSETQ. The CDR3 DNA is TGCGCCAGCAGCTCGCAGGGGAACTCACCCCTCCACTTT. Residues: CASSSQGNSPLHF.

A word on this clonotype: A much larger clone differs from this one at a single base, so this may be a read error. CDR3 in DNA: TGTGCCAGCAGCCAATGGGGACTAGCGGGAGGGTGTGAGGAGACCCAGTACTTC. Translated: CASSQWGLAGGCEETQYF. The rearrangement uses TRBV3-1 and TRBJ2-5, with TRBD2 matching over 16 bases. The CDR3 sequence is 18 residues long. Trimming cost V 2 bases and J 5 bases; bases outside gene matches: 8. Germline CDR1 LGHDT, CDR2 YNNKEL (reference sequence).